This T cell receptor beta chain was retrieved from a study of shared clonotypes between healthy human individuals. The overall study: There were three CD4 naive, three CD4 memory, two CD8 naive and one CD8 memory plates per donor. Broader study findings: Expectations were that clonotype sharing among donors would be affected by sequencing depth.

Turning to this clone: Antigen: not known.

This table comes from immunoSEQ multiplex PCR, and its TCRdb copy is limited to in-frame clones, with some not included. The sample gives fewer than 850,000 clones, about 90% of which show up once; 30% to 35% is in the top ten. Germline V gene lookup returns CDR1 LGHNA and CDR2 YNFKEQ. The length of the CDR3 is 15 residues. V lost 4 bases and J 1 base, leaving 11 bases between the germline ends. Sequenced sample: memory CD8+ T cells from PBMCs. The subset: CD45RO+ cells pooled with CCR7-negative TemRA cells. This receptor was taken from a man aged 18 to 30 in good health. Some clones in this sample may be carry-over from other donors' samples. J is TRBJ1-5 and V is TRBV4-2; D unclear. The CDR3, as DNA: TGTGCCAGCAGCCTCGGACGGCCGAGCAATCAGCCCCAGCATTTT. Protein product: CASSLGRPSNQPQHF.